The rows below give T cell receptor beta chains drawn from one sample of a study of shared clonotypes between healthy human individuals. Only in-frame clones appear in the TCRdb table, and some are missing; sequencing was by immunoSEQ multiplex PCR. The table lists about 680,000 clones, around 78% of them singletons. Sequenced: memory CD4+ T cells sorted from blood. Source of these receptors: a young woman in good health. CDR3s include the opening cysteine and the closing phenylalanine or tryptophan. The order of the fields is CDR3 protein, CDR3 DNA, clone size, V gene, D gene, J gene. The D gene is left open where the match is weak. Only some rows state a clone size, as once, few, many or a class for expanded clones.

cdr3_aa: CASSLRSAGGQKTQYF
cdr3_nt: TGTGCCAGCAGTCTTCGATCAGCGGGAGGGCAAAAGACCCAGTACTTC
clone_size: many
v_call: TRBV27
d_call: TRBD2
j_call: TRBJ2-5

cdr3_aa: CASSLNSEATQYF
cdr3_nt: TGTGCCAGCAGTTTAAATAGTGAGGCGACCCAGTACTTC
clone_size: .
v_call: TRBV27
d_call: .
j_call: TRBJ2-5

cdr3_aa: CASSLGLAGDSYEQYF
cdr3_nt: TGTGCCAGCAGTTTAGGGCTAGCGGGAGACTCCTACGAGCAGTACTTC
clone_size: .
v_call: TRBV27
d_call: TRBD2
j_call: TRBJ2-7

cdr3_aa: CASSRPENTEAFF
cdr3_nt: TGTGCCAGCAGTCGCCCCGAGAACACTGAAGCTTTCTTT
clone_size: .
v_call: TRBV28
d_call: .
j_call: TRBJ1-1

cdr3_aa: CASSLDRESLETQYF
cdr3_nt: TGTGCCAGCAGCTTGGATCGGGAGTCGTTGGAGACCCAGTACTTC
clone_size: .
v_call: TRBV5-4
d_call: .
j_call: TRBJ2-5

cdr3_aa: CASSFGGTGDEQFF
cdr3_nt: TGTGCCAGCAGCTTCGGGGGTACGGGCGATGAGCAGTTCTTC
clone_size: .
v_call: TRBV7-2
d_call: .
j_call: TRBJ2-1

cdr3_aa: CASSLWGTGGAVNTEAFF
cdr3_nt: TGCGCCAGCAGCCTGTGGGGGACAGGGGGCGCGGTGAACACTGAAGCTTTCTTT
clone_size: .
v_call: TRBV5-1
d_call: TRBD1
j_call: TRBJ1-1

cdr3_aa: CASSLGTGGVYGYTF
cdr3_nt: TGCGCCAGCAGCTTGGGGACAGGGGGTGTCTATGGCTACACCTTC
clone_size: .
v_call: TRBV5-1
d_call: TRBD1
j_call: TRBJ1-2

cdr3_aa: CASTRSGSGNTIYF
cdr3_nt: TGTGCCAGCACTCGATCAGGGTCAGGAAACACCATATATTTT
clone_size: .
v_call: TRBV28
d_call: .
j_call: TRBJ1-3

cdr3_aa: CASSDRSGYTF
cdr3_nt: TGTGCCAGCAGTGATAGGAGTGGCTACACCTTC
clone_size: few
v_call: TRBV2
d_call: .
j_call: TRBJ1-2

cdr3_aa: CASSSDRIPYEQYF
cdr3_nt: TGTGCCAGCAGCTCGGACAGAATCCCCTACGAGCAGTACTTC
clone_size: once
v_call: TRBV7-9
d_call: .
j_call: TRBJ2-7

cdr3_aa: CASSSPPGNTIYF
cdr3_nt: TGTGCCAGCAGTTCACCCCCCGGAAACACCATATATTTT
clone_size: few
v_call: TRBV11-3
d_call: .
j_call: TRBJ1-3

cdr3_aa: CASSLEQDNTEAFF
cdr3_nt: TGTGCCAGCAGTCTAGAACAGGATAACACTGAAGCTTTCTTT
clone_size: .
v_call: TRBV28
d_call: .
j_call: TRBJ1-1

cdr3_aa: CASSLDRVDREQYF
cdr3_nt: TGCGCCAGCAGCTTAGACAGGGTGGATCGCGAGCAGTACTTC
clone_size: .
v_call: TRBV5-1
d_call: TRBD1
j_call: TRBJ2-7

cdr3_aa: CASSRPLDKPYEQYF
cdr3_nt: TGTGCCAGCTCACGACCTCTGGACAAGCCCTACGAGCAGTACTTC
clone_size: .
v_call: TRBV18
d_call: .
j_call: TRBJ2-7

cdr3_aa: CASRATSGSSEQYF
cdr3_nt: TGTGCCAGCAGGGCGACTAGCGGGAGTAGCGAGCAGTACTTC
clone_size: .
v_call: TRBV28
d_call: TRBD2
j_call: TRBJ2-7

cdr3_aa: CATHRQLLKLFF
cdr3_nt: TGCGCCACCCACCGACAGCTTTTGAAACTGTTTTTT
clone_size: .
v_call: TRBV5-1
d_call: .
j_call: TRBJ1-4

cdr3_aa: CASAVEVSYGYTF
cdr3_nt: TGTGCCAGCGCTGTTGAGGTCAGCTATGGCTACACCTTC
clone_size: .
v_call: TRBV2
d_call: .
j_call: TRBJ1-2

cdr3_aa: CASSGTSLSYNEQFF
cdr3_nt: TGCGCCAGCAGCGGCACTAGCCTGTCCTACAATGAGCAGTTCTTC
clone_size: .
v_call: TRBV5-1
d_call: .
j_call: TRBJ2-1

cdr3_aa: CASRNQANQETQYF
cdr3_nt: TGTGCCAGTAGAAATCAAGCTAATCAAGAGACCCAGTACTTC
clone_size: .
v_call: TRBV19
d_call: .
j_call: TRBJ2-5

cdr3_aa: CASSNYNTGELFF
cdr3_nt: TGTGCCAGCAGTAACTATAACACCGGGGAGCTGTTTTTT
clone_size: .
v_call: TRBV27
d_call: .
j_call: TRBJ2-2

cdr3_aa: CASSPPSGRDYNEQFF
cdr3_nt: TGTGCCAGCAGTCCCCCATCGGGACGGGATTACAATGAGCAGTTCTTC
clone_size: .
v_call: TRBV28
d_call: .
j_call: TRBJ2-1

cdr3_aa: CASSPSSGNYGYTF
cdr3_nt: TGTGCCAGCTCACCAAGTTCGGGAAACTATGGCTACACCTTC
clone_size: .
v_call: TRBV18
d_call: .
j_call: TRBJ1-2

cdr3_aa: CASSVGQGPGISSIQYF
cdr3_nt: TGTGCCAGTAGTGTGGGACAGGGGCCCGGTATCTCTTCCATTCAGTACTTC
clone_size: .
v_call: TRBV19
d_call: TRBD1
j_call: TRBJ2-4

cdr3_aa: CASSLVLGSQGAEKLFF
cdr3_nt: TGTGCCAGCAGTTTGGTTTTAGGGTCGCAGGGGGCTGAAAAACTGTTTTTT
clone_size: few
v_call: TRBV28
d_call: TRBD1
j_call: TRBJ1-4

cdr3_aa: CASSLSGTAHNEQFF
cdr3_nt: TGTGCCAGCAGCCTTAGCGGGACAGCCCACAATGAGCAGTTCTTC
clone_size: .
v_call: TRBV28
d_call: .
j_call: TRBJ2-1

cdr3_aa: CASEAGISTDTQYF
cdr3_nt: TGCGCCAGCGAGGCGGGGATTAGCACAGATACGCAGTATTTT
clone_size: once
v_call: TRBV5-1
d_call: .
j_call: TRBJ2-3

cdr3_aa: CASSPDRGGYEQYF
cdr3_nt: TGTGCCAGCAGCCCTGACAGGGGAGGGTACGAGCAGTACTTC
clone_size: .
v_call: TRBV5-4
d_call: .
j_call: TRBJ2-7

cdr3_aa: CASSSPQEAYGYTF
cdr3_nt: TGTGCCAGCAGTAGCCCTCAGGAGGCCTATGGCTACACCTTC
clone_size: .
v_call: TRBV28
d_call: .
j_call: TRBJ1-2

cdr3_aa: CASSRQGLGDEQYF
cdr3_nt: TGTGCCAGCAGTCGACAGGGTCTAGGCGACGAGCAGTACTTC
clone_size: .
v_call: TRBV6-5
d_call: TRBD1
j_call: TRBJ2-7

cdr3_aa: CAISFQREGELFF
cdr3_nt: TGTGCCATCAGTTTCCAGCGGGAGGGGGAGCTGTTTTTT
clone_size: many
v_call: TRBV10-3
d_call: TRBD2
j_call: TRBJ2-2

cdr3_aa: CASSLERLQDEKLFF
cdr3_nt: TGCGCCAGCAGCTTGGAACGGCTGCAAGATGAAAAACTGTTTTTT
clone_size: .
v_call: TRBV5-1
d_call: .
j_call: TRBJ1-4

cdr3_aa: CASSFGRTNTEAFF
cdr3_nt: TGTGCCAGCAGCTTTGGCAGGACGAACACTGAAGCTTTCTTT
clone_size: few
v_call: TRBV7-6
d_call: .
j_call: TRBJ1-1

cdr3_aa: CASSLALAGETQYF
cdr3_nt: TGTGCCAGCAGCTTAGCCCTAGCGGGCGAGACCCAGTACTTC
clone_size: many
v_call: TRBV7-2
d_call: TRBD2
j_call: TRBJ2-5

cdr3_aa: CASSARELGNEQFF
cdr3_nt: TGTGCCAGCAGCGCCCGGGAGTTAGGCAATGAGCAGTTCTTC
clone_size: .
v_call: TRBV4-2
d_call: .
j_call: TRBJ2-1